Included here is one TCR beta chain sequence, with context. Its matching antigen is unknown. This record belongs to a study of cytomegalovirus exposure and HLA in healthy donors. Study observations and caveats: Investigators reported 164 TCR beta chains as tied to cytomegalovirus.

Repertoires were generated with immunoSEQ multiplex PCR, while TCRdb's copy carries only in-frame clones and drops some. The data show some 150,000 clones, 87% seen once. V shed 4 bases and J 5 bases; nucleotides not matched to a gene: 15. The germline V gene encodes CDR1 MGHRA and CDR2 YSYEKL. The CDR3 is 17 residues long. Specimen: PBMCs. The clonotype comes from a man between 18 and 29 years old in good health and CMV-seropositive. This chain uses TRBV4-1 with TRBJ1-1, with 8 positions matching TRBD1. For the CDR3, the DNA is TGCGCCAGCAGCCTGACCACCGGCGGGCAGGGGGCTACTGAAGCTTTCTTT. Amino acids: CASSLTTGGQGATEAFF.